Listed here are 28 T cell receptor beta chains from one sample, sequenced in a study of T-cell memory formation after mild COVID-19. TCRdb reprocessed the 5' RACE reads with MiXCR, giving one entry per CDR3 protein. This sample has under 50,000 distinct CDR3 sequences; roughly 9% occur once, and the top ten carry about 10%. The sample comprised PBMCs or a T cell subset sorted from them (not recorded which). These TCRs come from an adult woman who had mild COVID-19 (a few samples of this study predate the infection). Cell type and time point are not known.

This clonotype has at least ten counts. V gene TRBV7-2 combines with J gene TRBJ2-5; D is undetermined. CDR1 is SGHTA, CDR2 FQGNSA, per germline. The V gene lost 7 bases and the J gene lost 9 bases, with 12 bases spanning the gap. This CDR3 contains 11 residues. CDR3 sequence: CASTSTKAQYF. The CDR3 DNA reads as TGTGCCAGCACCAGTACAAAGGCCCAGTACTTC.

This clonotype has just a few counts. The V call is TRBV12-3 or TRBV12-4, the J call TRBJ1-2, with 9 bases aligning to TRBD1. This CDR3 spans 13 amino acids. With 5 bases clipped from V and 6 bases from J, the junction kept 4 bases outside the gene matches. CDR3 in DNA: TGTGCCAGCAGTCGGGACAGGGAGAATGGCTACACCTTC. It translates to CASSRDRENGYTF.

This chain uses TRBV6-6 with TRBJ1-1; tentatively, D is TRBD1 (6 bases). The germline V and J ends were trimmed by 8 bases and 7 bases, with 11 bases remaining between them. Germline CDR1 and CDR2: MNHNY and SVGAGI (reference sequence). The CDR3 covers 11 residues. CDR3 in amino acids: CASGQSGEAFF. The CDR3 DNA is TGTGCCAGCGGACAGAGTGGTGAAGCTTTCTTT.

This clonotype has ten or more counts. The chain is built from TRBV5-1 and TRBJ2-1, with D uncertain. This CDR3 is built from 12 residues. CDR1 is SGHRS and CDR2 is YFSETQ in the germline V gene. The germline V and J ends were trimmed by 0 bases and 7 bases, with 5 bases remaining between them. CDR3 amino acids: CASSLAQNEQFF. In DNA, the CDR3 is TGCGCCAGCAGCTTGGCCCAAAATGAGCAGTTCTTC.

This clonotype was counted at least ten times. The chain carries TRBV12-3 or TRBV12-4 and TRBJ1-1; D possibly corresponds to TRBD1 (6 bases). The CDR3 totals 15 residues. The V and J ends lost 5 bases and 2 bases respectively, with 15 bases between them. The CDR3 DNA is TGTGCCAGCAGTCCTAGACAGGCCCCCAACACTGAAGCTTTCTTT. This gives the protein CASSPRQAPNTEAFF.

This clonotype appeared many times. This sequence joins TRBV10-3 and TRBJ2-5; D unclear. This CDR3 region has 11 residues. Germline V gene sequence: CDR1 ENHRY, CDR2 SYGVKD. Trimming stripped 2 bases from V and 4 bases from J, with 2 bases between. This CDR3 is CAISEAETQYF. The CDR3 nucleotides read TGTGCCATCAGTGAGGCAGAGACCCAGTACTTC.

This clonotype occurred many times. The V gene is TRBV12-3 or TRBV12-4, the J gene TRBJ2-1; possible D gene TRBD2, 6 bases. The CDR3 is 16 residues long. Trimming removed 5 bases from V and 0 bases from J, with 14 bases in between. The CDR3: CASSPRLVSSYNEQFF. CDR3 sequence (DNA): TGTGCCAGCAGTCCTAGACTAGTGAGCTCCTACAATGAGCAGTTCTTC.

This clonotype has only a few counts. The CDR3 spells CSAEATGAFLGYTF. In nucleotides, the CDR3 is TGCAGTGCCGAGGCGACAGGGGCATTTCTTGGCTACACCTTC. The rearrangement joins TRBV20-1 to TRBJ1-2; 8 nucleotides agree with TRBD1. With 6 bases clipped from V and 7 bases from J, the junction kept 13 bases outside the gene matches. CDR3 length: 14 amino acids. Germline lookup yields CDR1 DFQATT and CDR2 SNEGSKA (reference sequence).

The chain is built from TRBV15 and TRBJ2-5; no firm D call. The CDR3 runs 12 residues. V lost 1 base, J lost 10 bases, and 10 bases lay in between. Germline lookup yields CDR1 LNHNV and CDR2 YYDKDF (reference sequence). CDR3 coding DNA: TGTGCCACCAGCAGAGGCGAAAGGAACCAGTACTTC. Residues: CATSRGERNQYF.

The chain carries TRBV5-4 and TRBJ1-1; D remains unclear. Germline V lookup: CDR1 SGHNT, CDR2 YYREEE (reference sequence). The CDR3 has 12 residues. V lost 0 bases to trimming and J lost 12 bases, with 12 bases between them. CDR3 bases: TGTGCCAGCAGCTTGGAGAGGGTTGGGACTTTCTTT. Protein: CASSLERVGTFF.

This clonotype was counted at least ten times. This sequence joins TRBV5-1 and TRBJ2-3, with a weak D call TRBD2 (5 bases). Germline CDR1 SGHRS, CDR2 YFSETQ. V lost 3 bases and J 2 bases, leaving 13 bases between the germline ends. The CDR3 extends over 15 amino acids. CDR3 residues: CASSWWLADTDTQYF. The CDR3 region has the DNA TGCGCCAGCAGCTGGTGGCTAGCCGACACAGATACGCAGTATTTT.

The chain has TRBV25-1 and TRBJ2-1; TRBD1 agrees at 7 bases. Per germline, CDR1 MGHDK and CDR2 SYGVNS. J was trimmed by 4 bases and V by 3 bases; bases with no gene match: 6. This CDR3 region has 15 residues. In DNA form, the CDR3 reads TGTGCCAGCAGTGAGGAGACAGGGATTTACAATGAGCAGTTCTTC. Residues: CASSEETGIYNEQFF.

This chain links TRBV18 with TRBJ1-2; TRBD1 might be the D (5 bases). V shed 2 bases and J shed 4 bases, with 11 bases lying between them. CDR1 is KGHSH, CDR2 LQKENI, per germline. The CDR3 sequence is 14 residues long. CDR3 coding DNA: TGTGCCAGCTCACCAAGGCGGGACCTCTATGGCTACACCTTC. Protein product: CASSPRRDLYGYTF.

This clonotype showed up just a few times. The chain combines TRBV6-5 with TRBJ2-7, with 8 bases aligning to TRBD1. J was trimmed by 7 bases and V by 8 bases; bases with no gene match: 4. The CDR3 extends over 11 amino acids. Germline values: CDR1 MNHEY, CDR2 SVGAGI. The CDR3 sequence is CASQGAGEQYF. CDR3 nucleotide sequence: TGTGCCAGCCAGGGGGCGGGGGAGCAGTACTTC.

The CDR3 bases are TGTGCCAGCAGCTCGTCGACAGGGGCCTATAGCAATCAGCCCCAGCATTTT. This codes for CASSSSTGAYSNQPQHF. The V gene is TRBV7-8, the J gene TRBJ1-5; 8 positions agree with TRBD1. The germline V gene encodes CDR1 SGHVS and CDR2 FQNEAQ. The CDR3 has 17 amino acids. Trimming cost V 4 bases and J 0 bases; bases outside gene matches: 8.

In its sample, this clonotype was seen a few times. The chain has TRBV11-3 and TRBJ2-3; 8 bases fit TRBD2. J was trimmed by 0 bases and V by 1 base; bases with no gene match: 0. The CDR3 loop spans 15 amino acids. Germline CDR1 is SGHNT and CDR2 is YENEEA. The CDR3 DNA reads TGTGCCAGCAGCTTAGGCGGGGGGAGCACAGATACGCAGTATTTT. Its translation: CASSLGGGSTDTQYF.

This clonotype has ten or more counts. The rearrangement joins TRBV12-3 or TRBV12-4 to TRBJ2-5; tentatively, D is TRBD2 (5 bases). Between the trimmed V and J ends, which lost 6 bases and 3 bases, there was a span of 14 bases. CDR3 length: 14 residues. The CDR3 reads CASSLRSGKETQYF. The DNA for the CDR3 is TGTGCCAGCAGCCTAAGGAGCGGTAAAGAGACCCAGTACTTC.

This clonotype was observed a few times. The J gene is TRBJ2-2, the V gene TRBV30; no clear D gene. The CDR3 contains 13 residues. Germline CDR1 GTSNPN, CDR2 SVGIG (reference sequence). The germline V and J ends were trimmed by 2 bases and 1 base, with 5 bases remaining between them. CDR3 DNA: TGTGCCTGGAGTACTAAGAACACCGGGGAGCTGTTTTTT. It encodes CAWSTKNTGELFF.

This clonotype was found a few times. The V and J genes are TRBV11-1 and TRBJ2-7; D remains ambiguous. The CDR3 is made up of 13 amino acids. The germline gives CDR1 SGHAT, CDR2 FQDESV (reference sequence). V dropped 5 bases and J dropped 3 bases, with 11 bases sitting between them. In DNA, the CDR3 is TGTGCCAGCAGCCCTGTGGTAAACTACGAGCAGTACTTC. Translation gives CASSPVVNYEQYF.

The chain joins TRBV24-1 to TRBJ2-3, with unresolved D. The CDR3 spans 17 residues. Trimming pared 2 bases from V and 4 bases from J, leaving 18 bases between. Per the germline V gene, CDR1 is KGHDR and CDR2 is SFDVKD. The CDR3, as DNA: TGTGCCACCAGTGATTCCCGGACCAGGCCAGTGGCAGATACGCAGTATTTT. As protein: CATSDSRTRPVADTQYF.

This clonotype was picked up many times. The chain combines TRBV29-1 with TRBJ2-7, with D possibly matching TRBD2 (5 bases). This CDR3 has 13 residues. Per the germline V gene, CDR1 is SQVTM and CDR2 is ANQGSEA. V was pared by 7 bases and J by 7 bases, with 20 bases between. CDR3 protein: CSGSQGGGREQYF. CDR3 DNA: TGCAGCGGATCCCAAGGCGGAGGCAGGGAGCAGTACTTC.

The chain is built from TRBV6-5 and TRBJ2-7; 8 bases match TRBD2. CDR3 length: 15 residues. Per the germline V gene, CDR1 is MNHEY and CDR2 is SVGAGI. Trimming took 8 bases from V and 1 from J; bases not matched to a gene: 10. CDR3 amino acids: CASGEIAGSSYEQYF. The CDR3 nucleotides are TGTGCCAGCGGGGAAATAGCGGGGTCGTCCTACGAGCAGTACTTC.

This clonotype has just a few counts. The rearrangement joins TRBV4-1 to TRBJ1-5; D is perhaps TRBD1 (5 bases). CDR1 is MGHRA and CDR2 is YSYEKL in the germline V gene. The CDR3 has 16 residues. Between the trimmed V and J ends, which lost 4 bases and 2 bases, there was a span of 15 bases. The CDR3 DNA reads TGCGCCAGCAGCCGAGGGCCGGGGGTTGGCAATCAGCCCCAGCATTTT. Protein: CASSRGPGVGNQPQHF.

V is TRBV5-1 and J is TRBJ2-3; 9 nucleotides line up with TRBD1. With 9 bases clipped from V and 3 bases from J, the junction kept 11 bases outside the gene matches. Germline CDR1 reads SGHRS; CDR2 reads YFSETQ. The CDR3 has 15 residues. CDR3 region: CATGSGQGWTDTQYF. The DNA of the CDR3 is TGCGCCACCGGCTCCGGACAGGGGTGGACAGATACGCAGTATTTT.

In its sample, this clonotype was seen a few times. The V and J genes are TRBV28 and TRBJ1-3; possibly TRBD1 for D (6 bases). Germline V gene lookup returns CDR1 MDHEN and CDR2 SYDVKM. Trimming cost V 1 base and J 3 bases, with 19 bases left between them. The CDR3 runs 18 residues. The CDR3, as DNA: TGTGCCAGCAGTTTATCCACAGGGCTAGGTTCACTTGGAAACACCATATATTTT. Residues: CASSLSTGLGSLGNTIYF.

The chain combines TRBV9 with TRBJ2-2; D possibly uses TRBD1 or TRBD2 (5 bases each). Trimming cost V 4 bases and J 2 bases, with 15 bases left between them. This CDR3 has 16 residues. The germline V gene has CDR1 SGDLS and CDR2 YYNGEE. Here the CDR3 reads CASSRGPGTNTGELFF. CDR3 nucleotides: TGTGCCAGCAGCAGGGGACCGGGGACCAACACCGGGGAGCTGTTTTTT.

This chain connects TRBV6-2 or TRBV6-3 to TRBJ2-3, with a weak D call TRBD1 (6 bases). Trimming took 0 bases from V and 0 from J, leaving 25 bases between them. The germline CDR1 and CDR2 sequences are MNHEY and SVGEGT. This CDR3 has 21 amino acids. CDR3 in DNA: TGTGCCAGCAGTTACTCGACTATAACAGGGCCCAGCGATAGTAGCACAGATACGCAGTATTTT. Amino acid sequence: CASSYSTITGPSDSSTDTQYF.

In its sample, this clonotype was seen a few times. The chain recombines TRBV18 with TRBJ1-1; TRBD1 might be the D (6 bases). CDR1 and CDR2 (germline): KGHSH, LQKENI. Trimming removed 4 bases at V and 1 base at J, with 7 bases between. The CDR3 has 13 residues. CDR3 sequence: CASSRDKNTEAFF. In DNA, the CDR3 is TGTGCCAGCTCACGGGACAAGAACACTGAAGCTTTCTTT.